This TCR beta chain appears in the sequencing data of a study of shared clonotypes between healthy human individuals. Study background: In total, the donors were a couple of women and a few men aged 18 to 49.

V was clipped by 3 bases and J by 8 bases, with 10 bases between them. The CDR3 covers 12 residues. The germline CDR1 and CDR2 sequences are LNHDA and SQIVND (reference sequence). Data came from immunoSEQ multiplex PCR; TCRdb stores just in-frame clones and leaves some out. This repertoire shows about 480,000 clones, about three quarters found once; its top ten account for approximately 12%. Sequenced: PBMCs. The sequence was collected from a woman between 35 and 50 years old in good health. Some clones in this sample may be carry-over from other donors' samples. This rearrangement joins TRBV19 to TRBJ1-2; TRBD1 might be the D (5 bases). CDR3 amino acids: CASSIEGTGYTF. The CDR3 DNA reads TGTGCCAGTAGTATTGAGGGGACGGGCTACACCTTC.